These 14 T cell receptor beta chains came from one sample sequenced in a study of shared clonotypes between healthy human individuals. Assay: immunoSEQ multiplex PCR; the TCRdb copy retains only in-frame clones and omits some. The profile shows some 2,000,000 clones, roughly 96% of them singletons. The sequencing sample was made of naive CD4+ T cells sorted from blood. Subset defined: CD45RA+ positively selected. These receptors all come from a man aged 18 to 30 in good health.

The J gene is TRBJ2-7, the V gene TRBV7-2, with unresolved D. The germline V gene encodes CDR1 SGHTA and CDR2 FQGNSA. The V end was cut by 5 bases, the J end by 3 bases, with 14 bases between. The CDR3 is made up of 14 amino acids. In DNA form, the CDR3 reads TGTGCCAGCAGCAAAGAGCCCTCCAACTACGAGCAGTACTTC. Protein product: CASSKEPSNYEQYF.

The chain joins TRBV5-4 to TRBJ2-6, with D uncertain. V lost 4 bases and J 1 base, leaving 9 bases between the germline ends. This CDR3 is 15 amino acids long. Germline-derived CDR1 and CDR2 are SGHNT and YYREEE (reference sequence). Here the CDR3 reads CASSPDKSGANVLTF. The CDR3 DNA reads as TGTGCCAGCAGCCCCGATAAGTCTGGGGCCAACGTCCTGACTTTC.

Here the CDR3 reads CASSINVAGKVEQYF. The CDR3 nucleotides read TGTGCCAGTAGTATAAACGTAGCGGGGAAGGTCGAGCAGTACTTC. The rearrangement links TRBV19 to TRBJ2-7; 8 nucleotides align to TRBD2. The V and J ends lost 2 bases and 6 bases, in that order; junction bases with no gene match: 9. This CDR3 comprises 15 residues. Germline V gene data show CDR1 as LNHDA and CDR2 as SQIVND (reference sequence). Drawing the rest from reference TRBV19 and TRBJ2-7, the complete variable domain is DGGITQSPKYLFRKEGQNVTLSCEQNLNHDAMYWYRQDPGQGLRLIYYSQIVNDFQKGDIAEGYSVSREKKESFPLTVTSAQKNPTAFYLCASSINVAGKVEQYFGPGTRLTVT.

The genes are TRBV28 and TRBJ2-7; D tentatively reads TRBD1 or TRBD2 (6 bases each). CDR3 length: 11 residues. Germline values: CDR1 MDHEN, CDR2 SYDVKM. The ends were cut back, 8 bases at V and 6 bases at J, with 11 bases in the middle. CDR3 coding DNA: TGTGCCAGCCTCCGGGGGCTCGAGCAGTACTTC. Translating it yields CASLRGLEQYF.

This clone appeared a single time. The chain combines TRBV11-2 with TRBJ2-1, with a possible D match to TRBD2 (5 bases). The CDR3 runs 15 residues. Between the trimmed V and J ends, which lost 0 bases and 2 bases, there was a span of 8 bases. The germline V gene has CDR1 SGHAT and CDR2 FQNNGV. CDR3 sequence reads: CASSLDGLPYNEQFF. For the CDR3, the DNA is TGTGCCAGCAGCTTAGATGGACTGCCCTACAATGAGCAGTTCTTC.

This clone was seen only once. This sequence joins TRBV9 and TRBJ2-5, with 7 bases aligning to TRBD1. After removal of 0 bases from V and 2 bases from J, the junction contained 4 bases not matched to a gene. The CDR3 length is 15 residues. Germline V gene sequence: CDR1 SGDLS, CDR2 YYNGEE. The CDR3, as DNA: TGTGCCAGCAGCGTAGCGGGACAGACTCAAGAGACCCAGTACTTC. This encodes CASSVAGQTQETQYF.

The V and J genes are TRBV7-2 and TRBJ2-5, with D perhaps TRBD1 (6 bases). The germline V and J ends were trimmed by 3 bases and 1 base, with 9 bases remaining between them. This CDR3 region has 14 residues. CDR1 and CDR2 (germline): SGHTA, FQGNSA. As DNA, the CDR3 is TGTGCCAGCAGCTTCCAGGGGTCCCAAGAGACCCAGTACTTC. The encoded protein is CASSFQGSQETQYF.

The CDR3 DNA sequence: TGTGCCAGCAGTAGTTGGGGGAGCTCCTACGAGCAGTACTTC. This codes for CASSSWGSSYEQYF. The chain links TRBV28 to TRBJ2-7; either TRBD1 or TRBD2 may fit D (5 bases each). Trimming took 5 bases from V and 0 from J, leaving 11 bases between them. CDR1 MDHEN and CDR2 SYDVKM come from the germline V gene. This CDR3 has 14 amino acids. Full variable domain (missing parts from reference TRBV28 and TRBJ2-7): DVKVTQSSRYLVKRTGEKVFLECVQDMDHENMFWYRQDPGLGLRLIYFSYDVKMKEKGDIPEGYSVSREKKERFSLILESASTNQTSMYLCASSSWGSSYEQYFGPGTRLTVT.

The gene calls are TRBV30 and TRBJ1-6; unclear D gene. This CDR3 comprises 15 residues. V was pared by 4 bases and J by 0 bases, with 10 bases between. CDR1 and CDR2 from the germline V gene are GTSNPN and SVGIG (reference sequence). CDR3 in DNA: TGTGCCTGGACCATACGGGGCTCCTATAATTCACCCCTCCACTTT. Translated, it gives CAWTIRGSYNSPLHF.

V usage is TRBV10-3 and J usage is TRBJ2-7; 8 nucleotides line up with TRBD2. The V gene's germline CDR1 is ENHRY and CDR2 SYGVKD. The CDR3 covers 17 residues. J lost 0 bases, V lost 2 bases, and 9 bases had no gene match. The CDR3 sequence is CAISEASLADSSYEQYF. The CDR3 DNA is TGTGCCATCAGTGAGGCCTCACTAGCGGACAGCTCCTACGAGCAGTACTTC.

V is TRBV19 and J is TRBJ1-1; 8 bases are a match to TRBD1. The germline CDR1 and CDR2 sequences are LNHDA and SQIVND (reference sequence). After removal of 3 bases from V and 8 bases from J, the junction contained 11 bases not matched to a gene. This CDR3 region has 15 residues. CDR3 DNA: TGTGCCAGTAGTATTGGGGGACAGGCCTCATCAGAAGCTTTCTTT. It is translated as CASSIGGQASSEAFF.

This clone appeared a few times. Other DNA sequences in this specimen translate into the identical CDR3. This chain joins TRBV2 and TRBJ1-1; D not resolved. From germline, CDR1 is SNHLY and CDR2 FYNNEI. The CDR3 spans 13 residues. V was shortened by 6 bases and J by 0 bases, with 8 bases between the two germline ends. The CDR3 sequence: CASRADLNTEAFF. The DNA for the CDR3 is TGTGCCAGCAGGGCAGACTTGAACACTGAAGCTTTCTTT.

The gene calls are TRBV4-3 and TRBJ2-3; D is unresolved. The CDR3 totals 14 residues. Germline V CDR1 and CDR2: LGHNA, YSLEER. V gave up 0 bases and J gave up 1 base, with 5 bases separating them. CDR3 region: CASSQDFRTDTQYF. The CDR3 DNA sequence: TGCGCCAGCAGCCAAGATTTTCGCACAGATACGCAGTATTTT.

Here the CDR3 reads CALSQGLNTGELFF. The CDR3, as DNA: TGCGCCCTGTCACAGGGATTAAACACCGGGGAGCTGTTTTTT. V is TRBV10-2 and J is TRBJ2-2; TRBD1 is a possible D gene (6 bases). The CDR3 spans 14 residues. V gave up 11 bases and J gave up 2 bases, with 15 bases separating them. In germline, CDR1 is WSHSY, CDR2 SAAADI.